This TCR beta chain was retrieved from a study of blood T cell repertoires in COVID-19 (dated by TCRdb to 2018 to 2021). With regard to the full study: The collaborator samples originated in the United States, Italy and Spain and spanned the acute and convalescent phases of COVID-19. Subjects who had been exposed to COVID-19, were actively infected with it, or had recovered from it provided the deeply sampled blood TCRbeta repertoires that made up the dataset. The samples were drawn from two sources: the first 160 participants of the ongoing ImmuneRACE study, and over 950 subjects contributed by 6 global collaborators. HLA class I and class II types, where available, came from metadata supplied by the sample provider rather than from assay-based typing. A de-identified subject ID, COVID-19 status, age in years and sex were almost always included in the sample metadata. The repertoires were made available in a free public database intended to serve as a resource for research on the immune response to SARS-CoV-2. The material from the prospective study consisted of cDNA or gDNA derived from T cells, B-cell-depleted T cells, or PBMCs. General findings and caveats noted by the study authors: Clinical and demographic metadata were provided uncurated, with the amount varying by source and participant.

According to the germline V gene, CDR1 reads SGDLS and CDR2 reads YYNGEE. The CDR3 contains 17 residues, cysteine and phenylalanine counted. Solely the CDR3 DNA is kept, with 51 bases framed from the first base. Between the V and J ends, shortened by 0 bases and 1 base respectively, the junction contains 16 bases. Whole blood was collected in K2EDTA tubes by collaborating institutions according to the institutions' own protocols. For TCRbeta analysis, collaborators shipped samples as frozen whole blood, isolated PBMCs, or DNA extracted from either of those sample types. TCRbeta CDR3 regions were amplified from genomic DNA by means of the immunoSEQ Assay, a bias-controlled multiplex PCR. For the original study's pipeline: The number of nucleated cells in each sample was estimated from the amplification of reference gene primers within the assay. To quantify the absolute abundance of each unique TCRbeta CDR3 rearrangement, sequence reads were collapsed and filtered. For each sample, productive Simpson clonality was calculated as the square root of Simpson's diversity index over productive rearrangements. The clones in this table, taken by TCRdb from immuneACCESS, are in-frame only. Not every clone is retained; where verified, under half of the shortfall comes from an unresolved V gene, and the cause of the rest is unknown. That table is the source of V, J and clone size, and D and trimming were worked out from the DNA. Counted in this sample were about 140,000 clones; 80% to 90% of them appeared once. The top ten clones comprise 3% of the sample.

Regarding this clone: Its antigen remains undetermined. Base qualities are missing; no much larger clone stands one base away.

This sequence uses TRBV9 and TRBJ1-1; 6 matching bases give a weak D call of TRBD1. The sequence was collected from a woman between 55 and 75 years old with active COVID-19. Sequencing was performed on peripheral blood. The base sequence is TGTGCCAGCAGCGTAGCAGGACCGACAGGCCGGAACACTGAAGCTTTCTTT. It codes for CASSVAGPTGRNTEAFF. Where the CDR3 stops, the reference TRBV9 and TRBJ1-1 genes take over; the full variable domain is DSGVTQTPKHLITATGQRVTLRCSPRSGDLSVYWYQQSLDQGLQFLIQYYNGEERAKGNILERFSAQQFPDLHSELNLSSLELGDSALYFCASSVAGPTGRNTEAFFGQGTRLTVV.